The source of this T cell receptor (beta chain) is a study of metastatic and nonmetastatic thyroid tumors. Methods used by the authors: A papillary thyroid cancer distant-metastasis classifier was built from CDR3 differences across clinicopathological groups. TCRdb re-called the PCR reads via MiXCR. These V and J calls rely on TCRdb rather than the paper's analysis. The table has about 23,000 clones, roughly 22% seen once. Study-level results: TCR beta diversity was reportedly significantly higher in malignant thyroid tumors than benign nodules, in blood and tumor.

This clone was recorded a few times. Its antigen is currently unknown. All patients reached thyroid surgery having received no treatment beforehand. The source is a female donor with papillary thyroid cancer or a benign thyroid nodule (not recorded which). Some clones in this sample may be carry-over from other donors' samples. The sequenced sample was blood.

CDR3 DNA: TGTGCCACCAGTGATTTGGTGGGATATCAGTACTTC. Residues: CATSDLVGYQYF. The rearrangement joins TRBV24-1 to TRBJ2-7; D uncertain. V lost 0 bases, J lost 10 bases, and 9 bases lay in between. The CDR3 runs 12 residues. Germline values: CDR1 KGHDR, CDR2 SFDVKD.